A single sample is the source of the 17 T cell receptor beta chains below, sequenced in a study of T cells after yellow fever vaccination. Each CDR3 protein gets one entry after TCRdb re-called the 5' RACE reads with MiXCR. The data hold 300,000 or so distinct CDR3 sequences, with under 5% observed a single time. Specimen: PBMCs, collected 5 days after the yellow fever booster vaccination. The receptors here all came from a man younger than 35 who received the YFV17D yellow fever vaccine.

This clonotype was picked up a small number of times. CDR3 in amino acids: CASSGPGATNEKLFF. The CDR3 DNA follows: TGTGCCAGCAGTGGTCCGGGCGCAACTAATGAAAAACTGTTTTTT. This chain links TRBV28 with TRBJ1-4; D is unclear. From germline, CDR1 is MDHEN and CDR2 SYDVKM. This CDR3 region has 15 residues. The ends were cut back, 5 bases at V and 0 bases at J, with 10 bases in the middle.

The gene calls are TRBV4-1 and TRBJ1-5; D remains ambiguous. The germline V gene encodes CDR1 MGHRA and CDR2 YSYEKL. The CDR3 has 15 residues. Trimming pared 0 bases from V and 3 bases from J, leaving 9 bases between. The CDR3 DNA reads TGCGCCAGCAGCCAAGAATTTGGACTCAATCAGCCCCAGCATTTT. As protein: CASSQEFGLNQPQHF.

V and J are TRBV29-1 and TRBJ1-5; D is uncertain. The CDR3 runs 16 residues. Trimming cost V 5 bases and J 0 bases, with 17 bases left between them. Per germline, CDR1 SQVTM and CDR2 ANQGSEA. The CDR3 region is CSVSLDGPYSNQPQHF. As DNA, the CDR3 is TGCAGCGTTTCTCTTGACGGACCCTATAGCAATCAGCCCCAGCATTTT.

This chain joins TRBV5-4 and TRBJ2-2; no definite D call. CDR1 is SGHNT, CDR2 YYREEE, per germline (reference sequence). The CDR3 extends over 15 amino acids. V dropped 4 bases and J dropped 2 bases, with 12 bases sitting between them. DNA of the CDR3: TGTGCCAGCAGCGCAATCGGACGAAACACCGGGGAGCTGTTTTTT. Translated: CASSAIGRNTGELFF.

This clonotype was detected only a few times. V gene TRBV30 combines with J gene TRBJ2-1; D remains unclear. With 0 bases removed from V and 7 bases from J, the gap between germline ends came to 19 bases. Germline CDR1 reads GTSNPN; CDR2 reads SVGIG (reference sequence). This CDR3 comprises 16 residues. The CDR3 region has the DNA TGTGCCTGGAGTGTATCTCCGGACCTGACGTGGAATGAGCAGTTCTTC. Translation gives CAWSVSPDLTWNEQFF.

This clonotype was counted many times. The CDR3: CSGNADYGYTF. As DNA, the CDR3 is TGCAGCGGGAACGCCGACTATGGCTACACCTTC. This chain connects TRBV29-1 to TRBJ1-2; no definite D call. Trimming removed 7 bases at V and 3 bases at J, with 9 bases between. CDR3 length: 11 amino acids. CDR1 SQVTM and CDR2 ANQGSEA come from the germline V gene.

This clonotype occurred many times. The chain carries TRBV5-6 and TRBJ2-7; D might be TRBD1 or TRBD2, each matching 5 bases. The CDR3 contains 13 residues. Per germline, CDR1 SGHDT and CDR2 YYEEEE. V lost 2 bases to trimming and J lost 2 bases, with 8 bases between them. CDR3 in DNA: TGTGCCAGCAGCTTTCAGGGACCCTACGAGCAGTACTTC. Translated, it gives CASSFQGPYEQYF.

Only a few counts were recorded for this clonotype. The chain combines TRBV5-1 with TRBJ2-5, with D perhaps assigned TRBD1 or TRBD2 (5 bases each). The CDR3 runs 16 residues. Trimming left V 0 bases short and J 5 bases short, with 17 bases between. Germline V lookup: CDR1 SGHRS, CDR2 YFSETQ. The CDR3 sequence: CASSLGRHAEGETQYF. In nucleotides, the CDR3 is TGCGCCAGCAGCTTGGGGAGACACGCCGAGGGGGAGACCCAGTACTTC.

This clonotype was seen at least ten times. This chain uses TRBV6-5 with TRBJ1-4; 7 bases map to TRBD1. Losses at the gene ends were 1 base for V and 0 bases for J; bases not matched to a gene: 11. This CDR3 is 19 amino acids long. Germline V lookup: CDR1 MNHEY, CDR2 SVGAGI. CDR3 in amino acids: CASSYLPPGQYATNEKLFF. Written as DNA, the CDR3 is TGTGCCAGCAGTTACTTACCCCCGGGACAGTATGCAACTAATGAAAAACTGTTTTTT.

Many counts were recorded for this clonotype. V is TRBV5-1 and J is TRBJ2-5; D not resolved. V lost 7 bases and J 5 bases, leaving 12 bases between the germline ends. The CDR3 has 12 amino acids. From germline, CDR1 is SGHRS and CDR2 YFSETQ. CDR3 sequence reads: CASGDNAETQYF. The DNA for the CDR3 is TGCGCCAGCGGCGATAACGCCGAGACCCAGTACTTC.

This clonotype was recorded at least ten times. The CDR3 sequence is CASSLVPTSFTDTQYF. CDR3 in DNA: TGTGCCAGCAGCTTAGTCCCCACTAGTTTCACAGATACGCAGTATTTT. The chain links TRBV7-9 to TRBJ2-3; D may be TRBD2 (5 bases). Trimming pared 1 base from V and 2 bases from J, leaving 13 bases between. This CDR3 contains 16 residues. Looked up from germline, CDR1 is SEHNR and CDR2 is FQNEAQ (reference sequence).

The V call is TRBV4-2, the J call TRBJ2-3; 8 nucleotides agree with TRBD2. Germline V CDR1 and CDR2: LGHNA, YNFKEQ. The trim removed 1 base at V and 14 bases at J, leaving 5 bases unmatched. This CDR3 has 12 amino acids. The CDR3: CASSQGAGDLYF. In DNA form, the CDR3 reads TGTGCCAGCAGCCAAGGAGCGGGGGACTTGTATTTT.

The chain joins TRBV23-1 to TRBJ2-4; the D gene is possibly TRBD1 (5 bases). TRBV23-1 is designated an ORF whose function remains uncertain. The CDR3 has 15 residues. Trimming pared 6 bases from V and 1 base from J, leaving 13 bases between. This chain's CDR3 is CASRFTGVAKNIQYF. The CDR3 DNA reads as TGCGCCAGCAGGTTCACAGGTGTGGCCAAAAACATTCAGTACTTC.

This clonotype has a count of ten or more. The rearrangement links TRBV12-3 or TRBV12-4 to TRBJ1-1; no firm D call. V was clipped by 3 bases and J by 7 bases, with 9 bases between them. This CDR3 comprises 12 residues. The CDR3 here is CASSFLGSEAFF. DNA of the CDR3: TGTGCCAGCAGTTTCCTAGGAAGTGAAGCTTTCTTT.

In this sample, this clonotype turned up a few times. The J gene is TRBJ1-2, the V gene TRBV29-1, with 7 bases identical to TRBD1. Trimming took 1 base from V and 7 from J; bases not matched to a gene: 12. CDR1 SQVTM and CDR2 ANQGSEA come from the germline V gene. The CDR3 spans 15 residues. CDR3 DNA: TGCAGCGTTGAAGGAACAGGGGCCGCCTTGGGTGGCTACACCTTC. Protein product: CSVEGTGAALGGYTF.

This clonotype was detected ten times or more. This chain joins TRBV5-1 and TRBJ1-2; D is perhaps TRBD1 (5 bases). V was cut by 4 bases and J by 5 bases, with 21 bases left in between. CDR1 is SGHRS and CDR2 is YFSETQ in the germline V gene. The CDR3 runs 16 residues. Here the CDR3 reads CASSQGNSGWRYGYTF. The CDR3 region has the DNA TGCGCCAGCAGCCAAGGGAATTCAGGGTGGAGATATGGCTACACCTTC. Full variable domain (rest looked up from reference TRBV5-1 and TRBJ1-2): KAGVTQTPRYLIKTRGQQVTLSCSPISGHRSVSWYQQTPGQGLQFLFEYFSETQRNKGNFPGRFSGRQFSNSRSEMNVSTLELGDSALYLCASSQGNSGWRYGYTFGSGTRLTVV.

In its sample, this clonotype was seen a few times. The chain links TRBV11-1 to TRBJ2-1; unclear D gene. Germline CDR1 SGHAT, CDR2 FQDESV (reference sequence). The CDR3 is made up of 14 amino acids. With 2 bases removed from V and 8 bases from J, the gap between germline ends came to 13 bases. The CDR3 reads CASSLMGGRDEQFF. CDR3 DNA: TGTGCCAGCAGCTTAATGGGCGGTCGGGATGAGCAGTTCTTC. Combining the CDR3 with reference TRBV11-1 and TRBJ2-1 gives the whole variable domain EAEVAQSPRYKITEKSQAVAFWCDPISGHATLYWYRQILGQGPELLVQFQDESVVDDSQLPKDRFSAERLKGVDSTLKIQPAELGDSAMYLCASSLMGGRDEQFFGPGTRLTVL.